This record covers a single T cell receptor beta chain. Its antigen is undetermined. These data come from a study of T cells expressing NK-cell markers. Background on the study: Seven HCMV-seropositive donors and one seronegative donor made up the eight sequenced donors.

Broader study findings: Of the CD8+ T cell pool in 6 or 7 donors, about 1.0-7.5% was accounted for by dominant NKG2C+ clonotypes.

UMIs accompanied the 5'RACE template switching by which TCR beta cDNA was made. TCRdb re-called the 5' RACE reads and shows each CDR3 protein once, DNA omitted. The ten most abundant clones cover approximately 7% of a sample with 400,000 to 500,000 distinct CDR3 sequences. The source material was blood T cells: a sorted CD56 or NKG2C T cell subset, CD4+ or CD8+ T cells, or bulk PBMC T cells (not recorded which). This receptor was taken from a woman between 18 and 70 years old in good health.

CDR3 protein: CAILDGDIYNEQFF. This rearrangement joins TRBV2 to TRBJ2-1; the D call from TCRdb, TRBD1, cannot be confirmed without DNA. The CDR3 runs 14 residues. Germline values: CDR1 SNHLY, CDR2 FYNNEI.